This T cell receptor beta chain was found in a study of cytotoxic CD8 clonotypes in ibrutinib-treated CLL. Study-level results: Sampling times differed between sustained-remission and progressing patients. Clonality was higher at baseline than in age-matched healthy donors and tracked circulating CD8+ T-cell counts.

Remarks on this clone: Antigen specificity is unknown.

Depth targeted 1 in 200,000 to 1 in 1 million T cells, averaging roughly 9.7x coverage per clonotype. TCRdb's table, derived via immunoSEQ multiplex PCR, lists solely in-frame clones and lacks some. The sample yields fewer than 100,000 clones, about 86% seen once. V lost 7 bases, J lost 0 bases, and 12 bases lay in between. The CDR3 length is 14 residues. The V gene's germline CDR1 is MNHNY and CDR2 SVGAGI (reference sequence). The clonotype comes from a human donor with chronic lymphocytic leukemia. Sequenced material: PBMCs, taken before ibrutinib treatment. This chain uses TRBV6-6 with TRBJ1-1, with TRBD1 as a possible D gene (5 bases). The CDR3 protein is CASTQGALNTEAFF. The CDR3 region has the DNA TGTGCCAGCACCCAAGGGGCCTTGAACACTGAAGCTTTCTTT.